What follows describes a single T cell receptor beta chain. Its antigen is unknown. This table comes from immunoSEQ multiplex PCR, and its TCRdb copy is limited to in-frame clones, with some not included. Of 70,000 to 95,000 clones listed, around 84% are singletons. V dropped 2 bases and J dropped 5 bases, with 16 bases sitting between them. Germline-derived CDR1 and CDR2 are MNHNS and SASEGT. The CDR3 has 15 amino acids. Sampled blood was obtained at baseline, cycle 4 day 1, and cycle 7 day 1. The data are from a study of OX40 agonist ivuxolimab in advanced cancers. The study's findings and limits: Some of the nonresponding patients also showed low levels of normalized T-cell clonal expansion. Averaging showed that CD8+ T cells had more expanded clones than CD4+ did.

The source of this sequence is an adult with an advanced solid tumor such as melanoma, head and neck, liver or kidney cancer. The starting material was CD4+ or CD8+ T cells sorted from blood, obtained in a trial of the OX40 agonist ivuxolimab. The V gene is TRBV6-1, the J gene TRBJ2-7, with D maybe TRBD2 (6 bases). CDR3 sequence (DNA): TGTGCCAGCAGTGAATCTTGGCGGGGTTCGAACGAGCAGTACTTC. It translates to CASSESWRGSNEQYF.